This passage covers 15 T cell receptor beta chains from one sample sequenced in a study of cytomegalovirus exposure and HLA in healthy donors. The PCR was carried out with 60 Vbeta primers and 13 Jbeta primers. Here immunoSEQ multiplex PCR was the method, and the copy in TCRdb shows in-frame clones only, minus some. The table shows approximately 130,000 clones, with 60% to 85% occurring only once. The specimen sequenced was PBMCs. The receptors come from a young man in good health and CMV-seronegative.

The chain employs TRBV7-8 and TRBJ2-7; possibly TRBD2 for D (5 bases). Germline CDR1 is SGHVS and CDR2 is FQNEAQ. The CDR3 runs 13 residues. V was pared by 7 bases and J by 3 bases, with 13 bases between. The CDR3 DNA reads TGTGCCAGCACCCGGACTGATTTCTACGAGCAGTACTTC. Its protein is CASTRTDFYEQYF.

This clone was counted once. This chain joins TRBV5-1 and TRBJ2-7; TRBD1 is a possible D gene (5 bases). In germline, CDR1 is SGHRS, CDR2 YFSETQ. CDR3 length equals 13 residues. Trimming left V 0 bases short and J 2 bases short, with 6 bases between. The chain's CDR3 is CASSLEGAYEQYF. CDR3 sequence (DNA): TGCGCCAGCAGCTTGGAAGGGGCCTACGAGCAGTACTTC.

The chain links TRBV29-1 to TRBJ2-7; 13 bases map to TRBD2. CDR3 length: 15 amino acids. Germline loops: CDR1 SQVTM, CDR2 ANQGSEA. J gave up 1 base and V 3 bases, and 3 bases lay outside the gene matches. The CDR3 spells CSVDRTSGSSYEQYF. The CDR3 DNA reads as TGCAGCGTTGACCGGACTAGCGGGAGTTCCTACGAGCAGTACTTC.

The CDR3 region is CASRDRGYGELFF. The CDR3 nucleotides read TGTGCCAGCAGGGACAGAGGGTACGGGGAGCTGTTTTTT. This chain uses TRBV2 with TRBJ2-2, with D maybe TRBD1 (6 bases). The CDR3 loop spans 13 amino acids. V lost 6 bases and J lost 7, with 12 bases in between. The germline V gene encodes CDR1 SNHLY and CDR2 FYNNEI.

This clone was observed once. The chain employs TRBV5-1 and TRBJ2-3, with TRBD2 matching over 13 bases. Trimming cost V 4 bases and J 4 bases; bases outside gene matches: 9. Germline V gene sequence: CDR1 SGHRS, CDR2 YFSETQ. This CDR3 is built from 17 residues. The CDR3 sequence: CASSGRTSGRGSDTQYF. The CDR3 bases are TGCGCCAGCAGCGGAAGGACTAGCGGGAGAGGCTCAGATACGCAGTATTTT.

The chain carries TRBV15 and TRBJ2-7; D remains unclear. This CDR3 contains 14 residues. Germline lookup yields CDR1 LNHNV and CDR2 YYDKDF (reference sequence). V lost 5 bases and J 0 bases, leaving 11 bases between the germline ends. CDR3 bases: TGTGCCACCAGCGCACGGTTGAGCTCCTACGAGCAGTACTTC. Translation gives CATSARLSSYEQYF.

This chain uses TRBV7-2 with TRBJ1-5; the D is unclear. The CDR3 spans 13 residues. Trimming took 1 base from V and 6 from J, leaving 7 bases between them. Germline V gene lookup returns CDR1 SGHTA and CDR2 FQGNSA. The CDR3 nucleotides read TGTGCCAGCAGCTTAGGGGAGGGTCAGCCCCAGCATTTT. Its protein product is CASSLGEGQPQHF.

This clone has a handful of counts. The rearrangement links TRBV4-1 to TRBJ1-1, with D perhaps TRBD1 (6 bases). Germline CDR1 and CDR2: MGHRA and YSYEKL. The V gene lost 2 bases and the J gene lost 0 bases, with 13 bases spanning the gap. This CDR3 has 16 amino acids. The CDR3 reads CASSQSAGALNTEAFF. In DNA, the CDR3 is TGCGCCAGCAGCCAATCGGCAGGGGCGCTGAACACTGAAGCTTTCTTT.

The chain is built from TRBV6-5 and TRBJ2-7, with D unresolved. The V end lost 8 bases, the J end lost 6 bases, and 11 bases lay between the germline ends. This CDR3 is built from 11 residues. Germline CDR1 and CDR2: MNHEY and SVGAGI. CDR3 nucleotide sequence: TGTGCCAGCTCCCTCGGTACCGAGCAGTACTTC. It translates to CASSLGTEQYF.

The chain couples TRBV5-8 to TRBJ2-7; D unresolved. Germline CDR1 and CDR2: SGHTS and YDEGEE. The CDR3 is made up of 13 amino acids. The V end lost 2 bases, the J end lost 4 bases, and 10 bases lay between the germline ends. In DNA, the CDR3 is TGTGCCAGCAGCTTCTCACTGCTGTACGAGCAGTACTTC. Its translation: CASSFSLLYEQYF.

This chain connects TRBV6-5 to TRBJ2-1; a weak D match, TRBD1 (6 bases). V lost 7 bases to trimming and J lost 3 bases, with 13 bases between them. Germline V gene lookup returns CDR1 MNHEY and CDR2 SVGAGI. The CDR3 is made up of 14 amino acids. The CDR3 nucleotides read TGTGCCAGCAACCGCAGGGGCGGCTACAATGAGCAGTTCTTC. Encoded protein: CASNRRGGYNEQFF.

This clone was seen a handful of times. The chain carries TRBV5-1 and TRBJ2-2, with unresolved D. The V end lost 0 bases, the J end lost 1 base, and 4 bases lay between the germline ends. CDR1 is SGHRS and CDR2 is YFSETQ in the germline V gene. This CDR3 has 14 amino acids. The CDR3, as DNA: TGCGCCAGCAGCTTGGTTATGAACACCGGGGAGCTGTTTTTT. Translating it yields CASSLVMNTGELFF.

The chain joins TRBV27 to TRBJ1-3, with D hard to call. V dropped 3 bases and J dropped 0 bases, with 3 bases sitting between them. In germline, CDR1 is MNHEY, CDR2 SMNVEV (reference sequence). This CDR3 contains 13 residues. The CDR3 DNA is TGTGCCAGCAGTTTCAGCTCTGGAAACACCATATATTTT. Its translation is CASSFSSGNTIYF.

This clone was detected only a few times. The CDR3 DNA follows: TGTGCCTGGTCTACAGGGTCGCGGGTGCAAGAGACCCAGTACTTC. Translation gives CAWSTGSRVQETQYF. The chain joins TRBV30 to TRBJ2-5, with D possibly being TRBD1 (6 bases). CDR3 length: 15 residues. V was pared by 5 bases and J by 2 bases, with 18 bases between. Germline CDR1 GTSNPN, CDR2 SVGIG (reference sequence).

The chain uses TRBV9 and TRBJ1-1, with D maybe TRBD1 (6 bases). CDR1 and CDR2 (germline): SGDLS, YYNGEE. This CDR3 is 15 amino acids long. The V end was cut by 1 base, the J end by 6 bases, with 16 bases between. CDR3: CASSVSDSRRAEAFF. The CDR3 DNA reads as TGTGCCAGCAGCGTATCGGACAGCAGACGCGCTGAAGCTTTCTTT.